One sample yielded the 29 T cell receptor beta chains listed below, sequenced in a study of post-analysis software for immune sequencing data. Study outcomes and limitations: Elevated frequency relative to controls characterized a handful of TRBV segments in patients, TRBV5-6, TRBV5-1 and TRBV20-1 among them.

Unique molecular identifiers were built into the TCR beta cDNA libraries. TCRdb reanalysed the PCR reads using MiXCR and keeps one entry per CDR3 protein. Of hundreds of thousands of distinct CDR3 sequences detected, roughly 38% appear once; the ten largest clones hold roughly 8.2%. These TCRs are of unknown antigen specificity. Sequencing input: blood. These receptors originate from a girl aged 2 to 9 with multiple sclerosis.

The chain carries TRBV6-5 and TRBJ1-5; a weak D match, TRBD1 (5 bases). The CDR3 contains 17 residues. In germline, CDR1 is MNHEY, CDR2 SVGAGI. V was clipped by 4 bases and J by 0 bases, with 16 bases between them. Here the CDR3 DNA reads TGTGCCAGCAGTTTCCGGGACCCCTATTATAGCAATCAGCCCCAGCATTTT. This codes for CASSFRDPYYSNQPQHF.

The rearrangement links TRBV11-2 to TRBJ1-2; perhaps TRBD1 as D (5 bases). The CDR3 has 17 residues. CDR1 is SGHAT, CDR2 FQNNGV, per germline. V lost 5 bases and J lost 8, with 27 bases in between. As DNA, the CDR3 is TGTGCCAGCAGCCCCGGTAAGTGGGGCCAGAAGGAGAACGGCTACACCTTC. Protein: CASSPGKWGQKENGYTF.

The V call is TRBV9, the J call TRBJ2-6; 7 bases align to TRBD2. V was pared by 7 bases and J by 1 base, with 5 bases of the junction left unmatched. This CDR3 spans 15 amino acids. The germline gives CDR1 SGDLS, CDR2 YYNGEE. In DNA form, the CDR3 reads TGTGCCAGCCCTAAGCGGGGTTCTGGGGCCAACGTCCTGACTTTC. This sequence encodes CASPKRGSGANVLTF.

V is TRBV24-1 and J is TRBJ2-5; D not certain. The J call is in doubt because the DNA end fits TRBJ2-7 better. Germline V CDR1 and CDR2: KGHDR, SFDVKD. The CDR3 has 12 residues. CDR3 sequence: CATSDAYYEQYF. In DNA form, the CDR3 reads TGTGCCACCAGTGACGCCTATTACGAGCAGTACTTC.

The DNA for the CDR3 is TGCGCCAGCAGCCTCCCCGCGGGACATCGGGCCGAGCGAGCTTTCTTT. This sequence encodes CASSLPAGHRAERAFF. V gene TRBV4-1 combines with J gene TRBJ1-1, with D possibly being TRBD1 (6 bases). The CDR3 consists of 16 residues. The V and J ends lost 4 bases and 10 bases respectively, with 25 bases between them. CDR1 MGHRA and CDR2 YSYEKL come from the germline V gene.

V usage is TRBV12-3 or TRBV12-4 and J usage is TRBJ2-5; possible D gene TRBD1, 6 bases. CDR3 size: 13 residues. V was shortened by 5 bases and J by 5 bases, with 12 bases between the two germline ends. The CDR3 bases are TGTGCCAGCAGTGCAGGGGATCGGGAGACCCAGTACTTC. This translates into CASSAGDRETQYF.

The table lists this clonotype with many counts. The V and J genes are TRBV7-3 and TRBJ1-1; the D gene is possibly TRBD1 (5 bases). This CDR3 is built from 11 residues. V lost 5 bases and J lost 5, with 6 bases in between. In germline, CDR1 is SGHTA, CDR2 FQGTGA. The CDR3 reads CASSGGTEAFF. In DNA form, the CDR3 reads TGTGCCAGCAGCGGGGGGACTGAAGCTTTCTTT.

In its sample, this clonotype was seen a few times. The V and J genes are TRBV29-1 and TRBJ2-7; D not certain. The CDR3 length is 13 residues. Germline V gene lookup returns CDR1 SQVTM and CDR2 ANQGSEA. Trimming took 4 bases from V and 3 from J, leaving 13 bases between them. The CDR3: CSVVFAGGYEQYF. In DNA form, the CDR3 reads TGCAGCGTTGTTTTCGCAGGCGGCTACGAGCAGTACTTC.

V usage is TRBV12-3 or TRBV12-4 and J usage is TRBJ2-5; D gene uncertain. CDR3 length equals 15 residues. V was shortened by 5 bases and J by 3 bases, with 16 bases between the two germline ends. In nucleotides, the CDR3 is TGTGCCAGCAGTCCTTTCGATGGTCCTGAAGAGACCCAGTACTTC. It codes for CASSPFDGPEETQYF.

The chain carries TRBV7-8 and TRBJ2-6; D unclear. The germline CDR1 and CDR2 sequences are SGHVS and FQNEAQ. The CDR3 extends over 16 amino acids. V lost 5 bases, J lost 0 bases, and 11 bases lay in between. The CDR3 coding sequence is TGTGCCAGCAGCCCCCGCTTGGACTCTGGGGCCAACGTCCTGACTTTC. Its protein product is CASSPRLDSGANVLTF. Full variable domain (outside the CDR3, taken from reference TRBV7-8 and TRBJ2-6): GAGVSQSPRYKVAKRGQDVALRCDPISGHVSLFWYQQALGQGPEFLTYFQNEAQLDKSGLPSDRFFAERPEGSVSTLKIQRTQQEDSAVYLCASSPRLDSGANVLTFGAGSRLTVL.

The chain employs TRBV9 and TRBJ2-7, with 11 bases lining up with TRBD2. The V and J ends lost 0 bases and 4 bases, in that order; junction bases with no gene match: 3. This CDR3 is built from 15 residues. CDR1 and CDR2 (germline): SGDLS, YYNGEE. The CDR3 reads CASSVGASGRYEQYF. CDR3 DNA sequence: TGTGCCAGCAGCGTAGGGGCTAGCGGGAGGTACGAGCAGTACTTC.

This clonotype has a handful of counts. The V and J genes are TRBV12-3 or TRBV12-4 and TRBJ2-1; D might be TRBD1 (6 bases). The V end was cut by 5 bases, the J end by 3 bases, with 14 bases between. This CDR3 is 15 amino acids long. CDR3 coding DNA: TGTGCCAGCAGTGCCCCCCCGGGACACTACAATGAGCAGTTCTTC. Protein product: CASSAPPGHYNEQFF.

The DNA for the CDR3 is TGTGCCAGCCGGGACAGGGTCCCCGGTAACTATGGCTACACCTTC. Its translation: CASRDRVPGNYGYTF. The chain combines TRBV28 with TRBJ1-2; TRBD1 aligns across 9 bases. The J segment lost 1 base and the V segment lost 8 bases, leaving 8 bases of the junction unmatched. This CDR3 has 15 amino acids. The germline V gene has CDR1 MDHEN and CDR2 SYDVKM.

This clonotype was seen once. The rearrangement joins TRBV15 to TRBJ2-1; the D call may be TRBD1 or TRBD2 (5 bases each). CDR3 length: 14 amino acids. V lost 8 bases and J 0 bases, leaving 11 bases between the germline ends. The germline V gene encodes CDR1 LNHNV and CDR2 YYDKDF (reference sequence). This CDR3 reads CATWDGLSYNEQFF. The CDR3 DNA follows: TGTGCCACCTGGGACGGCCTCTCCTACAATGAGCAGTTCTTC.

The CDR3 sequence: CASSGHSAFTDTQYF. DNA for the CDR3: TGTGCCAGCAGCGGCCACTCGGCTTTTACAGATACGCAGTATTTT. V usage is TRBV7-9 and J usage is TRBJ2-3; D ambiguous. The CDR3 length is 15 residues. CDR1 is SEHNR, CDR2 FQNEAQ, per germline (reference sequence). V gave up 5 bases and J gave up 3 bases, with 15 bases separating them.

The V and J genes are TRBV28 and TRBJ2-7; D may be TRBD1 or TRBD2 (5 bases each). Germline V lookup: CDR1 MDHEN, CDR2 SYDVKM. The germline V and J ends were trimmed by 5 bases and 0 bases, with 17 bases remaining between them. The CDR3 totals 16 residues. CDR3 region: CASSPSGAVFSYEQYF. CDR3 sequence (DNA): TGTGCCAGCAGTCCGTCCGGGGCAGTGTTCTCCTACGAGCAGTACTTC.

The V gene is TRBV11-2, the J gene TRBJ1-5; D uncertain. Trimming left V 6 bases short and J 3 bases short, with 9 bases between. Germline-derived CDR1 and CDR2 are SGHAT and FQNNGV. This CDR3 has 13 residues. The CDR3 bases are TGTGCCAGCAGTTGGGAAAACAATCAGCCCCAGCATTTT. Protein sequence: CASSWENNQPQHF.

This clonotype was seen only a few times. This chain joins TRBV5-1 and TRBJ2-1; 8 bases are a match to TRBD2. CDR1 and CDR2 (germline): SGHRS, YFSETQ. The length of the CDR3 is 15 residues. V was clipped by 4 bases and J by 6 bases; unmatched bases: 9. The CDR3 loop reads CASSAGLGGANEQFF. The CDR3 nucleotides are TGCGCCAGCAGCGCGGGACTAGGAGGGGCCAATGAGCAGTTCTTC.

This clonotype came up a few times. The chain couples TRBV15 to TRBJ2-3; D possibly uses TRBD1 or TRBD2 (5 bases each). The germline V and J ends were trimmed by 8 bases and 1 base, with 10 bases remaining between them. Germline V CDR1 and CDR2: LNHNV, YYDKDF (reference sequence). The CDR3 loop spans 13 amino acids. The CDR3 sequence is CATEGQGTDTQYF. The CDR3 nucleotides read TGTGCCACCGAGGGGCAGGGCACAGATACGCAGTATTTT.

At least ten counts were recorded for this clonotype. The V and J genes are TRBV20-1 and TRBJ2-1; D could derive from TRBD1 or TRBD2 (6 bases each). Germline V CDR1 and CDR2: DFQATT, SNEGSKA (reference sequence). The CDR3 contains 17 residues. Trimming took 1 base from V and 5 from J, leaving 21 bases between them. CDR3 protein: CSARAYPEGGLNNEQFF. The CDR3 nucleotides read TGCAGTGCTAGAGCCTATCCCGAGGGGGGATTGAACAATGAGCAGTTCTTC.

This chain connects TRBV28 to TRBJ1-2, with 9 bases aligning to TRBD1. This CDR3 is 14 amino acids long. CDR1 is MDHEN, CDR2 SYDVKM, per germline. V gave up 3 bases and J gave up 8 bases; unmatched junction bases: 7. The CDR3 loop reads CASSFPGTGPGYTF. DNA of the CDR3: TGTGCCAGCAGTTTTCCCGGGACAGGGCCCGGCTACACCTTC.

The V and J genes are TRBV3-1 and TRBJ2-3; TRBD2 matches 7 bases. CDR1 and CDR2 (germline): LGHDT, YNNKEL (reference sequence). With 4 bases clipped from V and 2 bases from J, the junction kept 15 bases outside the gene matches. This CDR3 comprises 18 residues. In DNA, the CDR3 is TGTGCCAGCAGCCCACAATTAGGGGAGGGCCTATTCACAGATACGCAGTATTTT. Translating it yields CASSPQLGEGLFTDTQYF.

The V and J genes are TRBV7-2 and TRBJ2-1, with D possibly being TRBD1 (6 bases). Germline V gives CDR1 SGHTA, CDR2 FQGNSA. This CDR3 has 16 residues. Trimming took 6 bases from V and 5 from J, leaving 20 bases between them. CDR3: CASRNSRGNQDNEQFF. The CDR3 DNA follows: TGTGCCAGCAGGAACTCTAGGGGGAATCAAGACAATGAGCAGTTCTTC.

The genes are TRBV5-6 and TRBJ2-7, with D possibly TRBD2 on 6 matching bases. The CDR3 has 13 residues. Trimming left V 4 bases short and J 3 bases short, with 11 bases between. The V gene's germline CDR1 is SGHDT and CDR2 YYEEEE. The DNA of the CDR3 is TGTGCCAGCAGCCCCGTTAGCGGCTACGAGCAGTACTTC. Its translation: CASSPVSGYEQYF. Full variable domain (remainder filled in from reference TRBV5-6 and TRBJ2-7): DAGVTQSPTHLIKTRGQQVTLRCSPKSGHDTVSWYQQALGQGPQFIFQYYEEEERQRGNFPDRFSGHQFPNYSSELNVNALLLGDSALYLCASSPVSGYEQYFGPGTRLTVT.

There are many counts of this clonotype. The CDR3 DNA follows: TGTGCCAGCAGCTTGGCACGGGCCCACGAGCAGTACTTC. Its protein is CASSLARAHEQYF. The rearrangement links TRBV5-6 to TRBJ2-7; D not certain. Deletions cut 0 bases from V and 5 bases from J, with 9 bases between. The germline CDR1 and CDR2 sequences are SGHDT and YYEEEE. This CDR3 is 13 amino acids long.

The chain has TRBV7-6 and TRBJ1-5; no clear D gene. The V end lost 2 bases, the J end lost 2 bases, and 13 bases lay between the germline ends. The germline gives CDR1 SGHVS, CDR2 FNYEAQ. This CDR3 region has 16 residues. The CDR3 loop is CASSLSGFVGNQPQHF. The CDR3 nucleotides are TGTGCCAGCAGCTTATCCGGGTTTGTAGGCAATCAGCCCCAGCATTTT.

This clonotype has more than one count but fewer than ten. The chain links TRBV6-6 to TRBJ2-3; D is possibly TRBD1 (5 bases). CDR3 size: 12 residues. Germline CDR1 and CDR2: MNHNY and SVGAGI (reference sequence). V lost 11 bases and J 5 bases, leaving 14 bases between the germline ends. CDR3 nucleotides: TGTGCCGCCGGTCCTAGGGGAGATACGCAGTATTTT. Translating it yields CAAGPRGDTQYF.

The rearrangement joins TRBV29-1 to TRBJ2-5, with TRBD1 matching over 10 bases. The germline V gene encodes CDR1 SQVTM and CDR2 ANQGSEA. Losses at the gene ends were 0 bases for V and 5 bases for J; bases not matched to a gene: 24. This CDR3 comprises 21 residues. The CDR3 spells CSVEEAWTGGPTQGQQETQYF. CDR3 bases: TGCAGCGTTGAAGAAGCATGGACAGGGGGTCCTACTCAGGGACAACAGGAGACCCAGTACTTC.

The V call is TRBV5-1, the J call TRBJ2-5; D possibly corresponds to TRBD2 (5 bases). CDR3 length: 16 amino acids. Trimming left V 6 bases short and J 4 bases short, with 22 bases between. Germline-derived CDR1 and CDR2 are SGHRS and YFSETQ. DNA for the CDR3: TGCGCCAGCAACTTCCCCGGGGATAGAAGACGAGAGACCCAGTACTTC. It translates to CASNFPGDRRRETQYF.